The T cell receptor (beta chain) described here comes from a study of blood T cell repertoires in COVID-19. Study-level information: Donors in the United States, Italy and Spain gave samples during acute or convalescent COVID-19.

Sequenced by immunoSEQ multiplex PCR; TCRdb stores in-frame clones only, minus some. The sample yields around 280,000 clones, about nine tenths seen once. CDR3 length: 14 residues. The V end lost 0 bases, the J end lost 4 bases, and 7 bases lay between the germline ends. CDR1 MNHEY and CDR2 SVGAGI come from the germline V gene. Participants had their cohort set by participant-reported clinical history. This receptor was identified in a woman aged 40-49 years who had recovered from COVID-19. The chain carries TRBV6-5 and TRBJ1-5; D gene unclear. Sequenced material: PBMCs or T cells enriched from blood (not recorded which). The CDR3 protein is CASSYSGGNQPQHF. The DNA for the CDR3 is TGTGCCAGCAGTTACTCGGGAGGGAATCAGCCCCAGCATTTT.